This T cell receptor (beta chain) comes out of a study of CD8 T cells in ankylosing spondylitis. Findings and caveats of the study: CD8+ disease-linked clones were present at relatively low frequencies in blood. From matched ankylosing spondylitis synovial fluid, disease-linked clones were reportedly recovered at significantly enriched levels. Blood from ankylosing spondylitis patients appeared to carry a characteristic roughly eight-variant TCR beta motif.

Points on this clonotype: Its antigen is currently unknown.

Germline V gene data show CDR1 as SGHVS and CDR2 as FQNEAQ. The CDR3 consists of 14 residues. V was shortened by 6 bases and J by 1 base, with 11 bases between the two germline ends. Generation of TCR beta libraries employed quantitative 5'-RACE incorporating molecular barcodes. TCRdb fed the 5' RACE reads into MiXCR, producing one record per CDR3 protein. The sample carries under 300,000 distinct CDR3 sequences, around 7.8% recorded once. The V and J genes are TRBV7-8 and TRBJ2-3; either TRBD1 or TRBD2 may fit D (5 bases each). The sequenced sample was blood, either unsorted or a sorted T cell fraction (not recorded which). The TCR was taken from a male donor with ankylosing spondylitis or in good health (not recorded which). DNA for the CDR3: TGTGCCAGCAGACCGGGACCCGGCACAGATACGCAGTATTTT. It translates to CASRPGPGTDTQYF. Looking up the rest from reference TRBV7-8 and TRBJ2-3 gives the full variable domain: GAGVSQSPRYKVAKRGQDVALRCDPISGHVSLFWYQQALGQGPEFLTYFQNEAQLDKSGLPSDRFFAERPEGSVSTLKIQRTQQEDSAVYLCASRPGPGTDTQYFGPGTRLTVL.